The next 21 T cell receptor beta chains were all read from a single sample in a study of blood T cell repertoires in COVID-19. Some clones are missing from TCRdb's copy, which holds only in-frame ones; the method was immunoSEQ multiplex PCR. The table lists some 320,000 clones, roughly 88% of them singletons. The sample consisted of peripheral blood. The receptors were gathered from a woman aged 25 to 39 who had recovered from COVID-19.

This chain uses TRBV7-9 with TRBJ1-1, with D uncertain. CDR3 size: 12 residues. The V end lost 5 bases, the J end lost 4 bases, and 8 bases lay between the germline ends. Germline CDR1 and CDR2: SEHNR and FQNEAQ (reference sequence). Here the CDR3 DNA reads TGTGCCAGCAGCCATCGGTCCACTGAAGCTTTCTTT. Amino acid sequence: CASSHRSTEAFF.

V is TRBV30 and J is TRBJ1-1, with D possibly being TRBD1 (6 bases). This CDR3 spans 13 amino acids. V was shortened by 3 bases and J by 8 bases, with 16 bases between the two germline ends. Germline CDR1 is GTSNPN and CDR2 is SVGIG (reference sequence). The CDR3 loop reads CAWSITGRGEAFF. The CDR3 DNA sequence: TGTGCCTGGAGCATCACAGGGAGAGGCGAAGCTTTCTTT. The variable domain in full, with the rest retrieved from reference TRBV30 and TRBJ1-1, is SQTIHQWPATLVQPVGSPLSLECTVEGTSNPNLYWYRQAAGRGLQLLFYSVGIGQISSEVPQNLSASRPQDRQFILSSKKLLLSDSGFYLCAWSITGRGEAFFGQGTRLTVV.

The chain is built from TRBV6-2 or TRBV6-3 and TRBJ2-6, with D tentatively TRBD2 (6 bases). V was pared by 5 bases and J by 2 bases, with 10 bases between. The CDR3 sequence is 15 residues long. Germline loops: CDR1 MNHEY, CDR2 SVGEGT. The CDR3 here is CASSRREAGANVLTF. The CDR3 nucleotides read TGTGCCAGCAGTCGTAGGGAGGCTGGGGCCAACGTCCTGACTTTC.

This clone was observed a few times. This sequence joins TRBV7-9 and TRBJ1-5, with D tentatively TRBD1 (5 bases). The CDR3 extends over 13 amino acids. V lost 4 bases and J lost 5, with 9 bases in between. The V gene's germline CDR1 is SEHNR and CDR2 FQNEAQ (reference sequence). This CDR3 reads CASSSRGDQPQHF. The CDR3, as DNA: TGTGCCAGCAGCTCAAGGGGTGATCAGCCCCAGCATTTT. Drawing the rest from reference TRBV7-9 and TRBJ1-5, the complete variable domain is DTGVSQNPRHKITKRGQNVTFRCDPISEHNRLYWYRQTLGQGPEFLTYFQNEAQLEKSRLLSDRFSAERPKGSFSTLEIQRTEQGDSAMYLCASSSRGDQPQHFGDGTRLSIL.

This chain connects TRBV29-1 to TRBJ2-5; D ambiguous. The CDR3 spans 11 residues. Trimming removed 1 base at V and 6 bases at J, with 6 bases between. Germline V CDR1 and CDR2: SQVTM, ANQGSEA. The CDR3 loop reads CSVEVLKTQYF. DNA for the CDR3: TGCAGCGTTGAAGTACTAAAGACCCAGTACTTC.

The rearrangement uses TRBV24-1 and TRBJ2-1; tentatively, D is TRBD1 (5 bases). The CDR3 is 16 amino acids. Trimming took 6 bases from V and 4 from J, leaving 18 bases between them. The V gene's germline CDR1 is KGHDR and CDR2 SFDVKD. The CDR3 DNA reads as TGTGCCACCAGTAGTGTTTGGGGCACCGATTACAATGAGCAGTTCTTC. It specifies CATSSVWGTDYNEQFF.

V gene TRBV18 combines with J gene TRBJ1-6; D call uncertain. Looked up from germline, CDR1 is KGHSH and CDR2 is LQKENI. Trimming shortened V by 3 bases and J by 5 bases, and 11 bases separated the two germline ends. CDR3 length: 15 amino acids. CDR3 bases: TGTGCCAGCTCACCTGGCCGGAGCGATAATTCACCCCTCCACTTT. Its protein is CASSPGRSDNSPLHF.

The chain couples TRBV27 to TRBJ1-1; 9 nucleotides agree with TRBD1. V shed 9 bases and J 0 bases; nucleotides not matched to a gene: 2. CDR1 MNHEY and CDR2 SMNVEV come from the germline V gene (reference sequence). The CDR3 runs to 13 residues. In DNA, the CDR3 is TGTGCCAGTGGGGACAGGGTGAACACTGAAGCTTTCTTT. Its translation: CASGDRVNTEAFF.

The chain carries TRBV6-2 or TRBV6-3 and TRBJ1-1; D not certain. CDR1 and CDR2 from the germline V gene are MNHEY and SVGEGT. The CDR3 spans 16 residues. The V and J ends lost 6 bases and 0 bases respectively, with 17 bases between them. The CDR3 is CASSPNIWTLNTEAFF. DNA for the CDR3: TGTGCCAGCAGCCCTAACATTTGGACTCTGAACACTGAAGCTTTCTTT.

CDR3 in DNA: TGTGCCAGCACTTCCCGGGAGAATCAGCCCCAGCATTTT. It translates to CASTSRENQPQHF. The V and J genes are TRBV6-5 and TRBJ1-5, with no clear D. This CDR3 comprises 13 residues. The germline gives CDR1 MNHEY, CDR2 SVGAGI. Trimming took off 7 bases at V and 4 bases at J, with 11 bases between the two ends.

CDR3 sequence (DNA): TGTGCCAGCAGCTTAATCGACACCCTTGCCCAAGAGACCCAGTACTTC. Translated: CASSLIDTLAQETQYF. This chain uses TRBV3-1 (or the pseudogene TRBV3-2) with TRBJ2-5; D unclear. The germline V gene has CDR1 LGHDT and CDR2 YNNKEL (reference sequence). There are 16 residues in the CDR3. Trimming took off 5 bases at V and 1 base at J, with 17 bases between the two ends.

This clone was counted once. CDR3 coding DNA: TGTGCCAGCAGCTCTAGCGGCGGCAGTACTAACTATGGCTACACCTTC. Translating gives CASSSSGGSTNYGYTF. The V gene is TRBV7-9, the J gene TRBJ1-2; D is unclear. Germline CDR1 is SEHNR and CDR2 is FQNEAQ (reference sequence). With 4 bases removed from V and 0 bases from J, the gap between germline ends came to 15 bases. The CDR3 runs to 16 residues.

This clone was seen just once. V and J are TRBV6-5 and TRBJ2-5; D gene ambiguous. The CDR3 contains 14 residues. V shed 4 bases and J shed 5 bases, with 14 bases lying between them. Germline lookup yields CDR1 MNHEY and CDR2 SVGAGI. As DNA, the CDR3 is TGTGCCAGCAGTTTGGGCCCCCGTGGGGAGACCCAGTACTTC. Protein: CASSLGPRGETQYF.

This chain uses TRBV18 with TRBJ2-2, with D perhaps TRBD1 (6 bases). CDR1 and CDR2 (germline): KGHSH, LQKENI. The CDR3 has 15 residues. Trimming pared 6 bases from V and 5 bases from J, leaving 16 bases between. The CDR3 DNA sequence: TGTGCCAGCTCCCAAGAAGTACAGGGAACCGGGGAGCTGTTTTTT. This translates into CASSQEVQGTGELFF.

This CDR3 reads CAWSLSTGTANYGYTF. CDR3 coding DNA: TGTGCCTGGAGTCTCTCAACAGGGACCGCTAACTATGGCTACACCTTC. The gene calls are TRBV30 and TRBJ1-2; perhaps TRBD1 as D (6 bases). Germline assignment: CDR1 GTSNPN and CDR2 SVGIG (reference sequence). This CDR3 has 16 residues. Trimming pared 2 bases from V and 0 bases from J, leaving 16 bases between.

The chain combines TRBV3-1 (or the pseudogene TRBV3-2) with TRBJ2-4, with 11 bases identical to TRBD2. Losses at the gene ends were 1 base for V and 5 bases for J; bases not matched to a gene: 7. CDR1 LGHDT and CDR2 YNNKEL come from the germline V gene (reference sequence). This CDR3 has 17 residues. CDR3 coding DNA: TGTGCCAGCAGCCAAGTTATAACACTAGCGGGGGAAAACATTCAGTACTTC. Translated: CASSQVITLAGENIQYF.

This clone turned up a few times. V is TRBV9 and J is TRBJ2-1; 8 nucleotides align to TRBD1. V gave up 0 bases and J gave up 3 bases; unmatched junction bases: 5. The CDR3 contains 16 residues. Germline CDR1 reads SGDLS; CDR2 reads YYNGEE. CDR3 residues: CASSVGDRSLYNEQFF. In DNA, the CDR3 is TGTGCCAGCAGCGTAGGGGACAGGAGCCTCTACAATGAGCAGTTCTTC. Full variable domain (outside the CDR3, taken from reference TRBV9 and TRBJ2-1): DSGVTQTPKHLITATGQRVTLRCSPRSGDLSVYWYQQSLDQGLQFLIQYYNGEERAKGNILERFSAQQFPDLHSELNLSSLELGDSALYFCASSVGDRSLYNEQFFGPGTRLTVL.

The V gene is TRBV7-3, the J gene TRBJ1-4; 10 positions match TRBD1. Germline CDR1 reads SGHTA; CDR2 reads FQGTGA. CDR3 length: 18 residues. Germline trimming cut 7 bases from V and 8 bases from J; bases unmatched to any gene: 19. The CDR3 bases are TGTGCCAGCACCGGCTCCGGTAGAGGGACAGGGGTTAAGGAAAAACTGTTTTTT. This gives the protein CASTGSGRGTGVKEKLFF.

J is TRBJ2-1 and V is TRBV27, with 7 bases fitting TRBD1. CDR3 size: 13 residues. V trimming: 6 bases; J trimming: 5 bases; junction bases outside the gene matches: 4. Germline values: CDR1 MNHEY, CDR2 SMNVEV (reference sequence). The CDR3: CASRRDRDNEQFF. Written as DNA, the CDR3 is TGTGCCAGCAGACGGGACAGAGACAATGAGCAGTTCTTC.

V is TRBV11-2 and J is TRBJ2-5, with D unclear. Germline V gene lookup returns CDR1 SGHAT and CDR2 FQNNGV. V lost 1 base and J lost 2, with 5 bases in between. The CDR3 extends over 13 amino acids. In DNA, the CDR3 is TGTGCCAGCAGCTTAGGGCAGCAAGAGACCCAGTACTTC. Protein product: CASSLGQQETQYF. Full variable domain (outside the CDR3, taken from reference TRBV11-2 and TRBJ2-5): EAGVAQSPRYKIIEKRQSVAFWCNPISGHATLYWYQQILGQGPKLLIQFQNNGVVDDSQLPKDRFSAERLKGVDSTLKIQPAKLEDSAVYLCASSLGQQETQYFGPGTRLLVL.

V usage is TRBV5-1 and J usage is TRBJ2-2, with TRBD1 matching over 11 bases. The CDR3 is 15 amino acids. The germline V gene encodes CDR1 SGHRS and CDR2 YFSETQ. J was trimmed by 4 bases and V by 5 bases; bases with no gene match: 4. As DNA, the CDR3 is TGCGCCAGCAGATTAGGACAGGGGGCCACCGGGGAGCTGTTTTTT. It encodes CASRLGQGATGELFF.